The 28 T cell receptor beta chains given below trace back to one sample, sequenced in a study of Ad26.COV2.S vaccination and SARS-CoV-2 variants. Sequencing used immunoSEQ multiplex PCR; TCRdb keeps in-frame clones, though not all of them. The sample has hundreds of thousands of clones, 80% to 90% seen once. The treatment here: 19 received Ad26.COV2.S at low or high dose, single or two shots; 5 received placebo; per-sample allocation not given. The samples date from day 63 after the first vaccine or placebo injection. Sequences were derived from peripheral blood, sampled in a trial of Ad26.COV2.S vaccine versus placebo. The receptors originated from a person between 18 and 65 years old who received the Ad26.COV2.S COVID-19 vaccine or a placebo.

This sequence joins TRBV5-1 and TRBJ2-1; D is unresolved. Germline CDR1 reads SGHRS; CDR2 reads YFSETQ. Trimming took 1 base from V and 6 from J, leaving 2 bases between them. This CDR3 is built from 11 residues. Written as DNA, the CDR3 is TGCGCCAGCAGCTTGTCCAATGAGCAGTTCTTC. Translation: CASSLSNEQFF. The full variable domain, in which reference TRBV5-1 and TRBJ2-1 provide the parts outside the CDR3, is KAGVTQTPRYLIKTRGQQVTLSCSPISGHRSVSWYQQTPGQGLQFLFEYFSETQRNKGNFPGRFSGRQFSNSRSEMNVSTLELGDSALYLCASSLSNEQFFGPGTRLTVL.

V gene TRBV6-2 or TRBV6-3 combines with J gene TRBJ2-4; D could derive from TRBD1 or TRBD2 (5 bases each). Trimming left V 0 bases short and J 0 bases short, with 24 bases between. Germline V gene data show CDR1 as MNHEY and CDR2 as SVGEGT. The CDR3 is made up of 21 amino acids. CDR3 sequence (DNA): TGTGCCAGCAGTTACTCGAACGGCGGTGGTAGGGACCCGCTAGCCAAAAACATTCAGTACTTC. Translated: CASSYSNGGGRDPLAKNIQYF.

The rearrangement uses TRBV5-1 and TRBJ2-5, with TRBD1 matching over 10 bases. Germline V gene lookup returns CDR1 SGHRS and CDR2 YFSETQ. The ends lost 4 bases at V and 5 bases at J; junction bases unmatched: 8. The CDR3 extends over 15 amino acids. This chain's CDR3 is CASSQRQGAWETQYF. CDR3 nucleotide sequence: TGCGCCAGCAGCCAGAGACAGGGGGCGTGGGAGACCCAGTACTTC.

CDR3 region: CASSISPQGHTQYF. The DNA for the CDR3 is TGTGCCAGCAGCATCTCCCCACAAGGACATACGCAGTATTTT. The genes are TRBV9 and TRBJ2-3; D unresolved. CDR3 size: 14 residues. Trimming stripped 4 bases from V and 7 bases from J, with 16 bases between. Germline CDR1 is SGDLS and CDR2 is YYNGEE.

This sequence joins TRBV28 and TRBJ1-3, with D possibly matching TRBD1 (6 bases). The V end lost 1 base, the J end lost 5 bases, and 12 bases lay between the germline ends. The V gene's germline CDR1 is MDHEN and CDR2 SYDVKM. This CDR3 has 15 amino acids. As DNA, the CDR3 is TGTGCCAGCAGTTTATCACAGGGCTTCCGAAACACCATATATTTT. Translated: CASSLSQGFRNTIYF.

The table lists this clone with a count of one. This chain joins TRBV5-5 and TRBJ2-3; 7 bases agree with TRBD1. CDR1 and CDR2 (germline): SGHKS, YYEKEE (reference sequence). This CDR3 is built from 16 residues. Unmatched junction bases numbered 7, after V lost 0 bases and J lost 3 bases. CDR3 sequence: CASSLGTGAVTDTQYF. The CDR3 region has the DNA TGTGCCAGCAGCTTGGGTACAGGGGCCGTGACAGATACGCAGTATTTT. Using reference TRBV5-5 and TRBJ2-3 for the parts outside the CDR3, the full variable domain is DAGVTQSPTHLIKTRGQQVTLRCSPISGHKSVSWYQQVLGQGPQFIFQYYEKEERGRGNFPDRFSARQFPNYSSELNVNALLLGDSALYLCASSLGTGAVTDTQYFGPGTRLTVL.

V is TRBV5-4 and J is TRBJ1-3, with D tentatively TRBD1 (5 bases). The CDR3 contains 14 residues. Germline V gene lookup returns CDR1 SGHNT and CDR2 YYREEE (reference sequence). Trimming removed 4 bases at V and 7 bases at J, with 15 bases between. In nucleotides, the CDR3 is TGTGCCAGCAGCCCCGGGACCCAGAGGAACACCATATATTTT. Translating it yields CASSPGTQRNTIYF.

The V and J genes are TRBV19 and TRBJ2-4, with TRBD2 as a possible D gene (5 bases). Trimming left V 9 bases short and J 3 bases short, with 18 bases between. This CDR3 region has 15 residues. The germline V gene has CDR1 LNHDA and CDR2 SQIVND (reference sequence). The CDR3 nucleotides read TGTGCCAGCAGCCAAGAGGGTATGGTCAAAAACATTCAGTACTTC. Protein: CASSQEGMVKNIQYF.

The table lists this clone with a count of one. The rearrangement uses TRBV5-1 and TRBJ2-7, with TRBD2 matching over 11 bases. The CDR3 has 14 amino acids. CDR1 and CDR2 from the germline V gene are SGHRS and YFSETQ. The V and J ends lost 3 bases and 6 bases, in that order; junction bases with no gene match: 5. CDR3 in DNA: TGCGCCAGCAGCTCAGGTAGCGGGGGGGCCGAGCAGTACTTC. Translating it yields CASSSGSGGAEQYF.

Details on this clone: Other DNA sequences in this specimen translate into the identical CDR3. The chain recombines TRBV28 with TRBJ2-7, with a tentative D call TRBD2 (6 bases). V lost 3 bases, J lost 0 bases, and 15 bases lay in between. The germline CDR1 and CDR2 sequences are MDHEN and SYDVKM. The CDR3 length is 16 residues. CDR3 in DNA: TGTGCCAGCAGTTTGTCCGGGACTCTTAGCTCCTACGAGCAGTACTTC. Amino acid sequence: CASSLSGTLSSYEQYF. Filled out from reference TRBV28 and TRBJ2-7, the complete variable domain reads DVKVTQSSRYLVKRTGEKVFLECVQDMDHENMFWYRQDPGLGLRLIYFSYDVKMKEKGDIPEGYSVSREKKERFSLILESASTNQTSMYLCASSLSGTLSSYEQYFGPGTRLTVT.

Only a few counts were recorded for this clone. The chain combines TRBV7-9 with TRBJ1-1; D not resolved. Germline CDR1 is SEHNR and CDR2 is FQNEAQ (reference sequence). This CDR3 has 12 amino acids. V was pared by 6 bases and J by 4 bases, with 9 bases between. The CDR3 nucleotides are TGTGCCAGCAGTTACCCGCTCACTGAAGCTTTCTTT. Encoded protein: CASSYPLTEAFF.

CDR3 nucleotide sequence: TGTGCCATCAGTCCTGGAGGGGATAAAAACAATGAGCAGTTCTTC. It encodes CAISPGGDKNNEQFF. The V call is TRBV10-3, the J call TRBJ2-1, with TRBD2 as a possible D gene (6 bases). V was pared by 5 bases and J by 5 bases, with 16 bases between. Germline V gene lookup returns CDR1 ENHRY and CDR2 SYGVKD. The CDR3 has 15 residues.

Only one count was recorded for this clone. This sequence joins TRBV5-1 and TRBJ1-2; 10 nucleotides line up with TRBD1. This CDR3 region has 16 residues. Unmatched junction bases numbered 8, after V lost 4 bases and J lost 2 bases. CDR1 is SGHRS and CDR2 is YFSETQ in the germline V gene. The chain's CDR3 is CASSKGTGVSNYGYTF. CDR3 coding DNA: TGCGCCAGCAGCAAGGGGACAGGGGTTTCGAACTATGGCTACACCTTC.

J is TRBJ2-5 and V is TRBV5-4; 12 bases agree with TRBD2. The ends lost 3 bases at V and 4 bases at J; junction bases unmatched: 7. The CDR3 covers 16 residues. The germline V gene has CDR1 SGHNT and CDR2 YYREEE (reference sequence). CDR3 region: CASSSGLAGSGETQYF. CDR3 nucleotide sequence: TGTGCCAGCAGCTCTGGACTAGCGGGAAGCGGAGAGACCCAGTACTTC.

The CDR3 loop is CASRSSTRENTEAFF. CDR3 nucleotides: TGTGCAAGTCGCTCCTCCACAAGAGAGAACACTGAAGCTTTCTTT. The V gene is TRBV12-2, the J gene TRBJ1-1. TRBV12-2 is recorded as a pseudogene. The CDR3 spans 15 residues.

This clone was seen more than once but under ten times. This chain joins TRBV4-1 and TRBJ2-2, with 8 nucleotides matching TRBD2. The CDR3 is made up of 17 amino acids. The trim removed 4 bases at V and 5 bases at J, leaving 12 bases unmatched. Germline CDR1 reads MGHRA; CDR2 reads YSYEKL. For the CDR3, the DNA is TGCGCCAGCAGCCCTTCTACCCGGGGGGGGAGAACCGGGGAGCTGTTTTTT. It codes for CASSPSTRGGRTGELFF.

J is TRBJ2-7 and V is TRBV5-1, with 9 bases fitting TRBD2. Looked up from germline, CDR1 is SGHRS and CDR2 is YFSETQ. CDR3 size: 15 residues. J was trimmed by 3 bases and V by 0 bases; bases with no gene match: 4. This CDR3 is CASSLGAGGLYEQYF. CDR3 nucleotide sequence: TGCGCCAGCAGCTTGGGAGCGGGGGGCCTCTACGAGCAGTACTTC.

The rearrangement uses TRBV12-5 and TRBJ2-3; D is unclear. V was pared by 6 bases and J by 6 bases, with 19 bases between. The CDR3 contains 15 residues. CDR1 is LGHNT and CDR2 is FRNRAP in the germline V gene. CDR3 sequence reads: CASGDLRASRDTQYF. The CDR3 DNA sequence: TGTGCTAGTGGGGATTTAAGAGCCTCTCGGGATACGCAGTATTTT.

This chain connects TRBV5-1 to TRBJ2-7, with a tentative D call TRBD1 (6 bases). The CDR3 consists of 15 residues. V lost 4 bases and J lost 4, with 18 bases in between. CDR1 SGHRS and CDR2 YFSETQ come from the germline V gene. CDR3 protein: CASSELGAGPYEQYF. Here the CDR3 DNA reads TGCGCCAGCAGCGAATTGGGGGCAGGGCCATACGAGCAGTACTTC.

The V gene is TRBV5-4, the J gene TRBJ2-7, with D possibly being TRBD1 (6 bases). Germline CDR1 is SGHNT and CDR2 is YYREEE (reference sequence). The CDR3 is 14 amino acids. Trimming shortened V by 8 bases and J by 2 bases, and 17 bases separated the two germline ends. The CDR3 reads CASHRERGTYEQYF. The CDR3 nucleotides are TGTGCCAGTCACAGGGAAAGGGGTACCTACGAGCAGTACTTC.

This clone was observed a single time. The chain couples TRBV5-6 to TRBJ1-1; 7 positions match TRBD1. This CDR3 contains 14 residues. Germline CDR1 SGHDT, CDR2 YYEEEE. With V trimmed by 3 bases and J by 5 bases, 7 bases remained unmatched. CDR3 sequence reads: CASSYQGDATEAFF. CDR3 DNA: TGTGCCAGCAGCTATCAGGGGGACGCGACTGAAGCTTTCTTT. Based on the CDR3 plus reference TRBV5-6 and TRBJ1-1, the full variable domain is DAGVTQSPTHLIKTRGQQVTLRCSPKSGHDTVSWYQQALGQGPQFIFQYYEEEERQRGNFPDRFSGHQFPNYSSELNVNALLLGDSALYLCASSYQGDATEAFFGQGTRLTVV.

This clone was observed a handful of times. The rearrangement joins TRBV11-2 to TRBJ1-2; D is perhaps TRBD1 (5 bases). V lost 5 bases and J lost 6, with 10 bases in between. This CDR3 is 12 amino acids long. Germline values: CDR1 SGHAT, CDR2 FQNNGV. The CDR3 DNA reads TGTGCCAGCAGCCGACAGATAGATGGCTACACCTTC. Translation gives CASSRQIDGYTF.

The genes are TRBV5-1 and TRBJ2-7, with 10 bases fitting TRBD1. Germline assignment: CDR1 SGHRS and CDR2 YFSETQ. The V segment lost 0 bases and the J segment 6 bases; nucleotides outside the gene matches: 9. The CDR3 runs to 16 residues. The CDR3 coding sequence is TGCGCCAGCAGCTTGGGGGCCGGGGACAGGGGACGCGAGCAGTACTTC. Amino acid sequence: CASSLGAGDRGREQYF.

The CDR3 DNA follows: TGTGCCAGCACCTACCCTCCAGGAACAGGGACCTACGAGCAGTACTTC. The encoded protein is CASTYPPGTGTYEQYF. The chain has TRBV6-7 and TRBJ2-7; TRBD1 is a possible D gene (6 bases). TRBV6-7 is treated as an ORF (open reading frame) with a function not yet certain. The V end was cut by 7 bases, the J end by 2 bases, with 21 bases between. This CDR3 contains 16 residues.

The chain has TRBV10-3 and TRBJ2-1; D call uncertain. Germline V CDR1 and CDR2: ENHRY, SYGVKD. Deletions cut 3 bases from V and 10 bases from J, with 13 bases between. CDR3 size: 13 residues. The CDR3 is CAISDLVAREQFF. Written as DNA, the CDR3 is TGTGCCATCAGTGATCTTGTTGCGAGGGAGCAGTTCTTC.

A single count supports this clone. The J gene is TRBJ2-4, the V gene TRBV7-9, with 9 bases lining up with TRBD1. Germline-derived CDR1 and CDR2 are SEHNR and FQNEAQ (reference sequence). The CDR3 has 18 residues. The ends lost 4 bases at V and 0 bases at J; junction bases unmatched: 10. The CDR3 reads CASSSAGTGIVAKNIQYF. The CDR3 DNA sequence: TGTGCCAGCAGCTCCGCCGGGACAGGGATCGTAGCCAAAAACATTCAGTACTTC.

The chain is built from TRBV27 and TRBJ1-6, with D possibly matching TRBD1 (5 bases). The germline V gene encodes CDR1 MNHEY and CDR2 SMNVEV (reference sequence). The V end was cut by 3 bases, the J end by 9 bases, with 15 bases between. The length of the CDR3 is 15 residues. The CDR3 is CASSFWGTKGSPLHF. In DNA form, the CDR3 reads TGTGCCAGCAGTTTTTGGGGGACCAAGGGTTCACCCCTCCACTTT.

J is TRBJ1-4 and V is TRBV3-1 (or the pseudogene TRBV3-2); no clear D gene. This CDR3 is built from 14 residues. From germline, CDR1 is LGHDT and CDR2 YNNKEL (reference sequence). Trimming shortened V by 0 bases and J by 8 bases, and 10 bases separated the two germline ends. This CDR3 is CASSQERYIEKLFF. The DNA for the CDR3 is TGTGCCAGCAGCCAAGAGAGGTACATCGAAAAACTGTTTTTT.